This T cell receptor (beta chain) was sequenced in a study of OX40 agonist ivuxolimab in advanced cancers. Study summary: Every 2 weeks, patients received ivuxolimab intravenously, dosed at 0.01 to 10 mg/kg. Hepatocellular carcinoma, melanoma, renal cell or head and neck cancer occurred in dose-escalation patients.

General study results and limits: Nonresponders included some who also had low normalized T-cell clonal expansion.

Notes on this clone: The antigen remains undetermined.

Using immunoSEQ multiplex PCR, the repertoire was profiled, and TCRdb retains in-frame clones only, with some absent. The sample records tens of thousands of clones, around nine tenths being singletons. Sample: CD4+ or CD8+ T cells sorted from blood, taken in a trial of the OX40 agonist ivuxolimab. The TCR was taken from an adult with an advanced solid tumor such as melanoma, head and neck, liver or kidney cancer.

CDR3 residues: CAIRPGGATGELFF. DNA of the CDR3: TGTGCCATCAGACCCGGGGGGGCTACCGGGGAGCTGTTTTTT. The V and J genes are TRBV10-3 and TRBJ2-2, with TRBD2 matching 8 bases. After removal of 6 bases from V and 5 bases from J, the junction contained 5 bases not matched to a gene. The CDR3 runs 14 residues. The germline V gene has CDR1 ENHRY and CDR2 SYGVKD.